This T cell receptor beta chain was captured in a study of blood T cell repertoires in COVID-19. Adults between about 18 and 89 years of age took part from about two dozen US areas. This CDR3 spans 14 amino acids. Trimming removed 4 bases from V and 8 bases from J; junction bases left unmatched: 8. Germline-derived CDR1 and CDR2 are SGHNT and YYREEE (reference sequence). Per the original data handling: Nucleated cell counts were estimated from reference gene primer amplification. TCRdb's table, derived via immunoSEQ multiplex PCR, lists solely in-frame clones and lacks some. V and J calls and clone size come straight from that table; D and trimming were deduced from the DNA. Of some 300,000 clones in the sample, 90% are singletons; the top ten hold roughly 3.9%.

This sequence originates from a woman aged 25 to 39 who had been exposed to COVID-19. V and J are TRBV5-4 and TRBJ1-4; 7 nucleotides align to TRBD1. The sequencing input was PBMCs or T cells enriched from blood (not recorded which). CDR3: CASSRQGGQEKLFF. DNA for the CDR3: TGTGCCAGCAGCCGACAGGGAGGACAGGAAAAACTGTTTTTT.